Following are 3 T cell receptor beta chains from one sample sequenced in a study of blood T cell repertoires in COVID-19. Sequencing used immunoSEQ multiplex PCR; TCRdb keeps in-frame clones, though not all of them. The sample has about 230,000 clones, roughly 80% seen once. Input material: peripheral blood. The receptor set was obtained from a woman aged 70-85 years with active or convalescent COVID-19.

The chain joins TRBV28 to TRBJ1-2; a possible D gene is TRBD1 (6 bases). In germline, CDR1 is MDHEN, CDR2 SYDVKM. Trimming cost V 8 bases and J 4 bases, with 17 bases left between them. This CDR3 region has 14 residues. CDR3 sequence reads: CASRSGGRAYGYTF. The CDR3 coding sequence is TGTGCCAGCCGTTCGGGGGGCAGGGCCTATGGCTACACCTTC.

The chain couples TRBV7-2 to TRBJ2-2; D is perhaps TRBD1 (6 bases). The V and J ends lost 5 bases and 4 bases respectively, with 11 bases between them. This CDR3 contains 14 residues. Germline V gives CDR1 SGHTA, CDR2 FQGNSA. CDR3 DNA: TGTGCCAGCAGCCCCGACAGGTTCACCGGGGAGCTGTTTTTT. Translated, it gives CASSPDRFTGELFF.

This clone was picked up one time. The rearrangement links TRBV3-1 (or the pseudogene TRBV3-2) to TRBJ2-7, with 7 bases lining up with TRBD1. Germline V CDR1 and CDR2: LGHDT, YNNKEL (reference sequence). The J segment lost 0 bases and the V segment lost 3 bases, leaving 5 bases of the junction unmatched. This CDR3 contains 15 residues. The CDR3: CASSHQQGSSYEQYF. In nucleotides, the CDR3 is TGTGCCAGCAGCCATCAACAGGGGAGCTCCTACGAGCAGTACTTC.